One sample yielded the 16 T cell receptor beta chains listed below, sequenced in a study of blood T cell repertoires in COVID-19 (TCRdb year 2020). Receptor amplification or capture employed the immunoSEQ multiplex PCR assay. TCRdb's version of the immuneACCESS table is confined to in-frame rearrangements and falls short of the full clone set. An unresolved V gene accounts for under half of the shortfall where checked; the remainder is of unknown origin. This sample is represented by around 270,000 clones; roughly 90% of them were singletons. The ten largest make up approximately 4.2% of the sample. Sequenced sample: peripheral blood. The receptors derive from a man aged 40-50 years with acute or convalescent COVID-19.

The chain is built from TRBV5-5 and TRBJ2-1, with 10 positions matching TRBD1. J gave up 10 bases and V 4 bases, and 14 bases lay outside the gene matches. The germline gives CDR1 SGHKS, CDR2 YYEKEE (reference sequence). This CDR3 has 16 amino acids. CDR3 sequence: CASSTIRDRGPREQFF. CDR3 in DNA: TGTGCCAGCAGCACCATCCGGGACAGGGGCCCCAGGGAGCAGTTCTTC.

This clone turned up a few times. V usage is TRBV2 and J usage is TRBJ1-5; maybe TRBD1 (5 bases). Trimming pared 6 bases from V and 2 bases from J, leaving 8 bases between. Germline CDR1 and CDR2: SNHLY and FYNNEI. CDR3 length equals 13 residues. The CDR3 DNA reads as TGTGCCAGCAGGGGGGAGGGCAATCAGCCCCAGCATTTT. Translated, it gives CASRGEGNQPQHF.

J is TRBJ2-1 and V is TRBV6-1, with TRBD2 matching 7 bases. With 1 base clipped from V and 5 bases from J, the junction kept 14 bases outside the gene matches. The CDR3 length is 18 residues. The germline V gene encodes CDR1 MNHNS and CDR2 SASEGT. The CDR3 DNA sequence: TGTGCCAGCAGTGAAGTGTATTTGGTCCAGCGGGGCCACAATGAGCAGTTCTTC. Translating gives CASSEVYLVQRGHNEQFF.

The chain carries TRBV5-4 and TRBJ1-6; 7 bases fit TRBD1. This CDR3 is built from 14 residues. With V trimmed by 0 bases and J by 9 bases, 3 bases remained unmatched. CDR1 and CDR2 (germline): SGHNT, YYREEE (reference sequence). CDR3 nucleotide sequence: TGTGCCAGCAGCTTGGAAGACAGGGCTTCACCCCTCCACTTT. As protein: CASSLEDRASPLHF.

The chain recombines TRBV19 with TRBJ2-2; weak D call: TRBD2 (5 bases). There are 16 residues in the CDR3. V lost 5 bases and J lost 4, with 17 bases in between. Germline CDR1 LNHDA, CDR2 SQIVND (reference sequence). CDR3 residues: CASSAPYGGSTGELFF. The CDR3 bases are TGTGCCAGTAGTGCCCCCTATGGTGGGAGCACCGGGGAGCTGTTTTTT.

The CDR3 spells CASIPHGGTGELFF. The CDR3 DNA reads TGTGCCAGCATCCCCCACGGGGGCACCGGGGAGCTGTTTTTT. The chain carries TRBV6-2 or TRBV6-3 and TRBJ2-2; TRBD2 might be the D (6 bases). V lost 7 bases and J 4 bases, leaving 13 bases between the germline ends. In germline, CDR1 is MNHEY, CDR2 SVGEGT. The CDR3 is made up of 14 amino acids.

This chain uses TRBV18 with TRBJ2-7; 8 bases map to TRBD1. The germline CDR1 and CDR2 sequences are KGHSH and LQKENI. The CDR3 length is 14 residues. The V gene end was trimmed by 10 bases and the J gene end by 6 bases; junction bases not matched to a gene: 14. The CDR3 DNA follows: TGTGCCACCTGCCCCGGGACAGGTCGGGGCGAGCAGTACTTC. Protein: CATCPGTGRGEQYF.

The genes are TRBV6-5 and TRBJ2-1, with D perhaps matching TRBD2 (6 bases). The CDR3 totals 10 residues. Germline-derived CDR1 and CDR2 are MNHEY and SVGAGI. Trimming left V 11 bases short and J 5 bases short, with 7 bases between. In DNA, the CDR3 is TGTGCCGCGGGGAACAATGAGCAGTTCTTC. As protein: CAAGNNEQFF.

V and J are TRBV11-2 and TRBJ2-2; D might be TRBD2 (7 bases). The CDR3 has 15 residues. Trimming shortened V by 4 bases and J by 8 bases, and 17 bases separated the two germline ends. Germline CDR1 is SGHAT and CDR2 is FQNNGV. The CDR3, as DNA: TGTGCCAGCAGCTCCCTTCGGGGGGCGTATGGGGAGCTGTTTTTT. Its protein product is CASSSLRGAYGELFF.

The chain recombines TRBV18 with TRBJ2-3; TRBD1 might be the D (6 bases). Germline lookup yields CDR1 KGHSH and CDR2 LQKENI. The V end lost 2 bases, the J end lost 4 bases, and 13 bases lay between the germline ends. CDR3 size: 15 residues. Written as DNA, the CDR3 is TGTGCCAGCTCACCAGGCACAGGGCTAGCAGATACGCAGTATTTT. It is translated as CASSPGTGLADTQYF.

This clone came up a few times. The gene calls are TRBV4-2 and TRBJ1-1; TRBD1 aligns across 7 bases. The CDR3 extends over 14 amino acids. The V and J ends lost 4 bases and 3 bases, in that order; junction bases with no gene match: 5. Germline values: CDR1 LGHNA, CDR2 YNFKEQ. The CDR3 coding sequence is TGTGCCAGCAGCCTTGCAGACAGGGACACTGAAGCTTTCTTT. Amino acid sequence: CASSLADRDTEAFF.

This chain links TRBV9 with TRBJ2-3, with 7 bases identical to TRBD1. The V segment lost 4 bases and the J segment 0 bases; nucleotides outside the gene matches: 5. This CDR3 contains 15 residues. Per the germline V gene, CDR1 is SGDLS and CDR2 is YYNGEE. As DNA, the CDR3 is TGTGCCAGCAGCACCGGACAGGCTAGCACAGATACGCAGTATTTT. Translated: CASSTGQASTDTQYF.

The rearrangement uses TRBV27 and TRBJ2-3; perhaps TRBD2 as D (6 bases). Germline V gives CDR1 MNHEY, CDR2 SMNVEV (reference sequence). Between the trimmed V and J ends, which lost 6 bases and 2 bases, there was a span of 15 bases. CDR3 length: 15 residues. CDR3 in DNA: TGTGCCAGCAGCTCCCGGGGCGGGGTCACAGATACGCAGTATTTT. Protein: CASSSRGGVTDTQYF.

The chain employs TRBV6-5 and TRBJ2-7; 7 bases are shared with TRBD1. CDR3 length: 14 residues. With V trimmed by 0 bases and J by 3 bases, 2 bases remained unmatched. Per the germline V gene, CDR1 is MNHEY and CDR2 is SVGAGI. CDR3 nucleotide sequence: TGTGCCAGCAGTTACTCTGGACAGGACTACGAGCAGTACTTC. Amino acids: CASSYSGQDYEQYF.

The chain employs TRBV3-1 (or the pseudogene TRBV3-2) and TRBJ2-1; tentative D call: TRBD2 (6 bases). The CDR3 sequence is 16 residues long. Germline V gene sequence: CDR1 LGHDT, CDR2 YNNKEL (reference sequence). The V end was cut by 4 bases, the J end by 7 bases, with 20 bases between. The CDR3 bases are TGTGCCAGCAGCCGACGGAGCGGGTCCAGGATAAATGAGCAGTTCTTC. Translated, it gives CASSRRSGSRINEQFF.

The chain carries TRBV27 and TRBJ1-2, with 7 bases that match TRBD1. The J segment lost 3 bases and the V segment lost 6 bases, leaving 16 bases of the junction unmatched. The CDR3 is 17 amino acids. Germline values: CDR1 MNHEY, CDR2 SMNVEV (reference sequence). The CDR3 sequence: CASSNRGTSRPYYGYTF. The DNA for the CDR3 is TGTGCCAGCAGCAACAGGGGTACTTCACGCCCTTACTATGGCTACACCTTC.